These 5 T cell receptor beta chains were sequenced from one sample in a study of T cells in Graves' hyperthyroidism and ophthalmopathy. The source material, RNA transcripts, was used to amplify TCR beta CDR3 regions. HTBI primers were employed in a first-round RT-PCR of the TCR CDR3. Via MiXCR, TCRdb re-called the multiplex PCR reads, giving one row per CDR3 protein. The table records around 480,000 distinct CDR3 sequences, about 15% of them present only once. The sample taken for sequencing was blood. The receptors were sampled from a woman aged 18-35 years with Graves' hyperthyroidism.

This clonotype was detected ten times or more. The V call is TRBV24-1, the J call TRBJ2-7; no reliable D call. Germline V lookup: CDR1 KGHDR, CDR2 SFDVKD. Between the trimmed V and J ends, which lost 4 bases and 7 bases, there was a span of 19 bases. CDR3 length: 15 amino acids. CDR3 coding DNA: TGTGCCACCAGTGACGGAAGTGTGCTTCCTAATGAGCAGTACTTC. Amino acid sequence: CATSDGSVLPNEQYF.

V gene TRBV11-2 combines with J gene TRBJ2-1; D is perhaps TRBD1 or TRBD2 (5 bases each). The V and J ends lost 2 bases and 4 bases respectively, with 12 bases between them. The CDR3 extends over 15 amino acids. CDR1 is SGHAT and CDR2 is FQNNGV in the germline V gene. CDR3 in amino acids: CASSLIGATYNEQFF. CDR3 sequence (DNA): TGTGCCAGCAGCTTAATCGGGGCTACGTACAATGAGCAGTTCTTC.

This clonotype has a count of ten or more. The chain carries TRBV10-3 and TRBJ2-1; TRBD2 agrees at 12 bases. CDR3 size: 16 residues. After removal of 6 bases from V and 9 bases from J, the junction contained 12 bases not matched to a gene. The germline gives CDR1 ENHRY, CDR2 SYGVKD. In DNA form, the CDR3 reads TGTGCCATCAGAGATGCCCTAGCGGGAGGGCCTGGTGAGCAGTTCTTC. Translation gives CAIRDALAGGPGEQFF.

This CDR3 is CASSRRGLGGNQPQHF. CDR3 DNA: TGTGCCAGTAGTAGGCGGGGGCTCGGCGGCAATCAGCCCCAGCATTTT. The chain employs TRBV19 and TRBJ1-5; possibly TRBD1 for D (6 bases). This CDR3 region has 16 residues. The germline V and J ends were trimmed by 4 bases and 2 bases, with 15 bases remaining between them. The V gene's germline CDR1 is LNHDA and CDR2 SQIVND (reference sequence).

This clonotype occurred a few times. CDR3 in amino acids: CASAPGENTGELFF. In DNA form, the CDR3 reads TGTGCCAGCGCCCCGGGAGAGAACACCGGGGAGCTGTTTTTT. J is TRBJ2-2 and V is TRBV7-3; maybe TRBD2 (6 bases). V was trimmed by 8 bases and J by 1 base, leaving 11 bases between them. CDR1 and CDR2 (germline): SGHTA, FQGTGA. The CDR3 is 14 residues long.